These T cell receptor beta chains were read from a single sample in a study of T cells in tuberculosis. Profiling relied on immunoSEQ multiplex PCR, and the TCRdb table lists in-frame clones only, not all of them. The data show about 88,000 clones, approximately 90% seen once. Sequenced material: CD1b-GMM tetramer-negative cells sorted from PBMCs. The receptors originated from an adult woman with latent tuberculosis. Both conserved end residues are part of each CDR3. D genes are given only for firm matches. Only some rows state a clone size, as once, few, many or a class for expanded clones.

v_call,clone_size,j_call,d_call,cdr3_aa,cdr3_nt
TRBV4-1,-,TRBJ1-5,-,CASSRLTGPYQPQHF,TGCGCCAGCAGCCGACTGACAGGCCCCTATCAGCCCCAGCATTTT
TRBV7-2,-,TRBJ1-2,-,CASSLDRWDGYTF,TGTGCCAGCAGCTTAGACAGGTGGGATGGCTACACCTTC
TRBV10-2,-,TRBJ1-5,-,CASSPTASNQPQHF,TGCGCCAGCAGTCCGACAGCGAGCAATCAGCCCCAGCATTTT
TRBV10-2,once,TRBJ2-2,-,CATRPQAGTGELFF,TGCGCCACCAGGCCGCAAGCGGGCACCGGGGAGCTGTTTTTT
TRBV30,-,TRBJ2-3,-,CAYHTDTQYF,TGTGCCTATCATACAGATACGCAGTATTTT
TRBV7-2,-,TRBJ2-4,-,CASSSGTSLAKNIQYF,TGTGCCAGCAGCTCCGGGACTTCTCTAGCCAAAAACATTCAGTACTTC
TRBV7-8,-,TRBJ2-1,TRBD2,CASSLVGTSGSEQFF,TGTGCCAGCAGCTTAGTCGGGACTAGCGGGTCTGAGCAGTTCTTC
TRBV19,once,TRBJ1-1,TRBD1,CATGTAPNTEAFF,TGTGCCACCGGGACAGCACCTAACACTGAAGCTTTCTTT
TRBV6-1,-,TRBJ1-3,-,CASSERGTSGNTIYF,TGTGCCAGCAGTGAGCGGGGTACCTCTGGAAACACCATATATTTT
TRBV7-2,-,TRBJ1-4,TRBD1,CASSSDQGAIDKLFF,TGTGCCAGCAGCTCCGATCAGGGGGCGATTGACAAACTGTTTTTT
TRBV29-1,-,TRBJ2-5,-,CSVEDAVLQETQYF,TGCAGCGTTGAAGATGCAGTATTGCAAGAGACCCAGTACTTC
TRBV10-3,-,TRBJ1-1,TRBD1,CAISAGDRIPNTEAFF,TGTGCCATCAGTGCTGGGGACAGAATTCCGAACACTGAAGCTTTCTTT
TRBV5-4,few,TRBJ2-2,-,CASRPQVTGELFF,TGTGCCAGCAGGCCACAGGTTACCGGGGAGCTGTTTTTT
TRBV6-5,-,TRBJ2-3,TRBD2,CASSQLAGGTDTQYF,TGTGCCAGCAGTCAACTAGCGGGGGGCACAGATACGCAGTATTTT
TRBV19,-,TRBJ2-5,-,CASRGLLETQYF,TGTGCCAGTAGGGGACTCTTGGAGACCCAGTACTTC
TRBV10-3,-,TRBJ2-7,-,CAISRTEAYEQYF,TGTGCCATCAGTCGGACTGAAGCCTACGAGCAGTACTTC
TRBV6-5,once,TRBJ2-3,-,CASSWLSSTDTQYF,TGTGCCAGCAGTTGGCTCTCTAGCACAGATACGCAGTATTTT
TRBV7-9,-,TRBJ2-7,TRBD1,CASSLAGTAYEQYF,TGTGCCAGCAGCTTAGCCGGGACAGCATACGAGCAGTACTTC
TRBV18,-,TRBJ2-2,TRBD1,CASSPSRDSANTGELFF,TGTGCCAGCTCACCGTCCCGGGACAGCGCGAACACCGGGGAGCTGTTTTTT
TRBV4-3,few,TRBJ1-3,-,CASSQGTHSNTIYF,TGCGCCAGCAGCCAAGGGACTCACTCAAACACCATATATTTT
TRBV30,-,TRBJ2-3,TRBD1,CAWRSGTGTDTQYF,TGTGCCTGGAGGTCCGGGACAGGGACAGATACGCAGTATTTT
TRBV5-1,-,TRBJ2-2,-,CASSLEVPGELFF,TGCGCCAGCAGCCTCGAGGTCCCCGGGGAGCTGTTTTTT
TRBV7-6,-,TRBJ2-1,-,CASGYSYNEQFF,TGTGCCAGCGGCTACAGCTACAATGAGCAGTTCTTC
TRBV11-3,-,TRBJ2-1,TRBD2,CASSSGTSGGPYNEQFF,TGTGCCAGCAGCTCTGGGACTAGCGGGGGCCCATACAATGAGCAGTTCTTC
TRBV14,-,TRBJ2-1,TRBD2,CASSSGGPYNEQFF,TGTGCCAGCAGTAGCGGGGGGCCGTACAATGAGCAGTTCTTC
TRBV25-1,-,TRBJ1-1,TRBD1,CASSGSPGGRPGNTEAFF,TGTGCCAGCAGTGGGTCCCCAGGGGGCAGGCCAGGGAACACTGAAGCTTTCTTT
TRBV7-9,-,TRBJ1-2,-,CASSFSGEPNYGYTF,TGTGCCAGCAGCTTTTCAGGGGAACCTAACTATGGCTACACCTTC
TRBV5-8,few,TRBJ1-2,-,CASSLVGGSYGYTF,TGTGCCAGCAGCTTGGTAGGAGGGAGCTATGGCTACACCTTC
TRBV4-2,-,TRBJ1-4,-,CASSQETRGATNEKLFF,TGTGCCAGCAGCCAAGAAACACGGGGGGCAACTAATGAAAAACTGTTTTTT
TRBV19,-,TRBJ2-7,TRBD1,CASSIKLDRAYEQYF,TGTGCCAGTAGTATAAAGCTGGACAGGGCCTACGAGCAGTACTTC
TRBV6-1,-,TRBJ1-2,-,CASSEGLGGHTYGYTF,TGTGCCAGCAGTGAAGGGTTGGGAGGACACACCTATGGCTACACCTTC
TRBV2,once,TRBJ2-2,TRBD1,CASRGTANTGELFF,TGTGCCAGCAGAGGGACAGCTAACACCGGGGAGCTGTTTTTT
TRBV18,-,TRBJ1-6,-,CASSPSRGSSYNSPLHF,TGTGCCAGCTCACCGAGTCGGGGGAGCTCCTATAATTCACCCCTCCACTTT
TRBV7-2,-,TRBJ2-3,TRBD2,CASSSRRGGANTDTQYF,TGTGCCAGCAGCTCCCGGCGCGGGGGGGCAAACACAGATACGCAGTATTTT
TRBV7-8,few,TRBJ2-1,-,CASSSRAYNEQFF,TGTGCCAGCAGCTCCCGGGCCTACAATGAGCAGTTCTTC
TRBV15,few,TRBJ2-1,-,CATGSNGTPKQFF,TGTGCCACCGGCTCGAACGGGACACCAAAGCAGTTCTTC
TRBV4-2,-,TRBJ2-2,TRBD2,CASSPASGGAGGELFF,TGTGCCAGCAGCCCTGCTAGCGGGGGGGCGGGCGGGGAGCTGTTTTTT
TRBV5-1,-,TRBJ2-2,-,CASSYWLRPTANTGELFF,TGCGCCAGCAGCTATTGGCTCAGACCCACAGCGAACACCGGGGAGCTGTTTTTT
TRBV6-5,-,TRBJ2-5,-,CASSYVQGKETQYF,TGTGCCAGCAGTTACGTACAGGGTAAAGAGACCCAGTACTTC
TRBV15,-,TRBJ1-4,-,CATSRGTGRSNEKLFF,TGTGCCACCAGCAGGGGTACAGGGCGGTCTAATGAAAAACTGTTTTTT
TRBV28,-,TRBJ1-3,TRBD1,CASTGTGISGNTIYF,TGTGCCAGCACCGGGACAGGTATCTCTGGAAACACCATATATTTT
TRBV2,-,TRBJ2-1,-,CASLAVLAGERFF,TGTGCCAGTTTAGCAGTGCTAGCAGGGGAGCGGTTCTTC
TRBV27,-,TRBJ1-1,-,CASSFSGYTEAFF,TGTGCCAGCAGTTTTTCGGGTTACACTGAAGCTTTCTTT
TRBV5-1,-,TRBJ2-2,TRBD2,CASRSGLAGANTGELFF,TGCGCCAGCCGTTCGGGACTAGCGGGGGCGAACACCGGGGAGCTGTTTTTT
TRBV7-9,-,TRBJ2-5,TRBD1,CASSLANQGARETQYF,TGTGCCAGCAGCTTAGCGAACCAGGGGGCTAGGGAGACCCAGTACTTC
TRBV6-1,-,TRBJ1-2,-,CASSAFSSGGWDYGYTF,TGTGCCAGCAGTGCTTTTTCTTCGGGGGGTTGGGACTATGGCTACACCTTC
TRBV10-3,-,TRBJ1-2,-,CAISGGQPYGYTF,TGTGCCATCAGTGGTGGACAGCCCTATGGCTACACCTTC
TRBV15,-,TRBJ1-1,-,CATSLSGNTEAFF,TGTGCCACCAGCCTTTCCGGGAACACTGAAGCTTTCTTT
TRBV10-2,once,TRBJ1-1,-,CASTQNTEAFF,TGCGCCAGCACCCAAAACACTGAAGCTTTCTTT
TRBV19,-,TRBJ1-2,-,CASSMRAGDGYGYTF,TGTGCCAGTAGTATGCGGGCGGGAGACGGCTATGGCTACACCTTC
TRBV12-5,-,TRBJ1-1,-,CASGLVRTGMAEAFF,TGTGCTAGTGGTTTGGTACGTACAGGTATGGCTGAAGCTTTCTTT
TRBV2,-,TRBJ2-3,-,CASSGDKIRPTDTQYF,TGTGCCAGCAGTGGGGACAAAATTCGGCCCACAGATACGCAGTATTTT
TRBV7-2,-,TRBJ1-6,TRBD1,CASSLMTGGRNSPLHF,TGTGCCAGCAGCTTAATGACAGGGGGTCGGAATTCACCCCTCCACTTT
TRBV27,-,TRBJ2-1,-,CASSLQGRTEQFF,TGTGCCAGCAGCCTTCAGGGGCGTACTGAGCAGTTCTTC
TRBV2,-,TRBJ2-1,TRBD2,CASRAGGLLEQFF,TGTGCCAGCAGGGCGGGGGGGCTTCTTGAGCAGTTCTTC